The 28 T cell receptor beta chains listed next were all sequenced from one sample in a study of T cell repertoires in cytomegalovirus infection. These TCRs' antigens remain unknown. One entry per CDR3 protein, called by TCRdb with MiXCR from the reads. The sample includes about 270,000 distinct CDR3 sequences, less than 25% seen only once; the top ten take about 20%. Material: cultured PBMCs, obtained from culture after CMV antigen stimulation. Receptor source: a human donor in good health (CMV status not recorded). Some clones in this sample may be carry-over from other donors' samples.

V is TRBV19 and J is TRBJ1-1, with unresolved D. This CDR3 has 13 amino acids. In germline, CDR1 is LNHDA, CDR2 SQIVND (reference sequence). Trimming removed 6 bases at V and 7 bases at J, with 15 bases between. The CDR3 DNA is TGTGCCAGTAGGGTGGGGAGGCTGGGTGAAGCTTTCTTT. It encodes CASRVGRLGEAFF. Full variable domain (missing parts from reference TRBV19 and TRBJ1-1): DGGITQSPKYLFRKEGQNVTLSCEQNLNHDAMYWYRQDPGQGLRLIYYSQIVNDFQKGDIAEGYSVSREKKESFPLTVTSAQKNPTAFYLCASRVGRLGEAFFGQGTRLTVV.

This clonotype was seen just once. V and J are TRBV11-2 and TRBJ2-2, with 10 bases lining up with TRBD1. This CDR3 is built from 16 residues. The germline V gene encodes CDR1 SGHAT and CDR2 FQNNGV. V lost 5 bases and J lost 8; bases outside the gene matches: 11. The CDR3 reads CASSPLDRGRRGELFF. DNA of the CDR3: TGTGCCAGCAGCCCCCTCGACAGGGGGCGCAGGGGGGAGCTGTTTTTT.

This clonotype was counted a few times. This rearrangement joins TRBV12-5 to TRBJ1-2, with a weak D call TRBD1 (5 bases). Per germline, CDR1 LGHNT and CDR2 FRNRAP. This CDR3 region has 14 residues. V was trimmed by 2 bases and J by 4 bases, leaving 11 bases between them. The CDR3 is CASGLTPGTYGYTF. CDR3 DNA sequence: TGTGCTAGTGGTTTGACGCCGGGGACCTATGGCTACACCTTC.

The rearrangement uses TRBV15 and TRBJ2-4; TRBD1 is a possible D gene (6 bases). V lost 7 bases, J lost 1 base, and 8 bases lay in between. The CDR3 is 13 amino acids. Germline V gene lookup returns CDR1 LNHNV and CDR2 YYDKDF (reference sequence). The CDR3 sequence: CATTGVAKNIQYF. CDR3 coding DNA: TGTGCCACCACAGGGGTGGCCAAAAACATTCAGTACTTC.

V usage is TRBV7-2 and J usage is TRBJ2-1; either TRBD1 or TRBD2 may supply D (5 bases each). The CDR3 totals 15 residues. Trimming shortened V by 2 bases and J by 3 bases, and 11 bases separated the two germline ends. CDR1 and CDR2 from the germline V gene are SGHTA and FQGNSA. The CDR3 is CASSLSRDLYNEQFF. In DNA form, the CDR3 reads TGTGCCAGCAGCTTATCCCGGGACCTCTACAATGAGCAGTTCTTC. Looking up the rest from reference TRBV7-2 and TRBJ2-1 gives the full variable domain: GAGVSQSPSNKVTEKGKDVELRCDPISGHTALYWYRQSLGQGLEFLIYFQGNSAPDKSGLPSDRFSAERTGGSVSTLTIQRTQQEDSAVYLCASSLSRDLYNEQFFGPGTRLTVL.

A remark on this clonotype: This may be a read error, as it is one base from a much larger clone. The CDR3 loop is CASSLDGTGNNRPQHF. As DNA, the CDR3 is TGTGCCAGCAGCTTAGACGGGACAGGGAACAATCGGCCCCAGCATTTT. The rearrangement uses TRBV7-2 and TRBJ1-5; 9 bases are shared with TRBD1. The CDR3 is 16 residues long. Germline values: CDR1 SGHTA, CDR2 FQGNSA.

In its sample, this clonotype was seen a few times. The chain combines TRBV4-1 with TRBJ2-7, with D unresolved. The ends were cut back, 3 bases at V and 5 bases at J, with 14 bases in the middle. CDR1 and CDR2 (germline): MGHRA, YSYEKL. This CDR3 comprises 14 residues. In DNA form, the CDR3 reads TGCGCCAGCAGCCAGGTCCCGGGTTTCGACGAGCAGTACTTC. This translates into CASSQVPGFDEQYF.

This clonotype was seen at least ten times. The genes are TRBV7-2 and TRBJ2-2; D is ambiguous. The CDR3 contains 15 residues. V shed 5 bases and J shed 1 base, with 11 bases lying between them. Germline V gene sequence: CDR1 SGHTA, CDR2 FQGNSA. The CDR3 sequence is CASSPRSLNTGELFF. CDR3 nucleotides: TGTGCCAGCAGCCCGAGGTCTTTGAACACCGGGGAGCTGTTTTTT. Full variable domain (missing parts from reference TRBV7-2 and TRBJ2-2): GAGVSQSPSNKVTEKGKDVELRCDPISGHTALYWYRQSLGQGLEFLIYFQGNSAPDKSGLPSDRFSAERTGGSVSTLTIQRTQQEDSAVYLCASSPRSLNTGELFFGEGSRLTVL.

In its sample, this clonotype was seen a few times. The chain recombines TRBV12-3 or TRBV12-4 with TRBJ1-1; 9 bases match TRBD1. The CDR3 is 15 amino acids. V lost 8 bases to trimming and J lost 2 bases; unmatched junction nucleotides: 9. The CDR3: CASGPRTGDNTEAFF. The CDR3 bases are TGTGCCAGCGGACCCAGGACAGGGGATAACACTGAAGCTTTCTTT.

This clonotype was seen a handful of times. V and J are TRBV6-5 and TRBJ2-1; maybe TRBD2 (6 bases). V lost 11 bases to trimming and J lost 3 bases, with 14 bases between them. The germline CDR1 and CDR2 sequences are MNHEY and SVGAGI. The CDR3 is made up of 13 amino acids. In nucleotides, the CDR3 is TGTGCCGCTAGCGCTACCATCTACAATGAGCAGTTCTTC. Its translation: CAASATIYNEQFF.

This clonotype appeared a few times. The chain uses TRBV6-5 and TRBJ2-2, with 9 bases identical to TRBD2. Per the germline V gene, CDR1 is MNHEY and CDR2 is SVGAGI. The CDR3 runs to 16 residues. Losses at the gene ends were 0 bases for V and 5 bases for J; bases not matched to a gene: 4. The CDR3 coding sequence is TGTGCCAGCAGTTACTCTTGGACTAGCGCGACCGGGGAGCTGTTTTTT. Translating it yields CASSYSWTSATGELFF.

The rearrangement uses TRBV12-3 or TRBV12-4 and TRBJ2-6; no clear D gene. This CDR3 contains 13 residues. The V gene lost 8 bases and the J gene lost 4 bases, with 9 bases spanning the gap. Here the CDR3 DNA reads TGTGCCAGCGTCGGGTCGGGGGCCAACGTCCTGACTTTC. Its protein product is CASVGSGANVLTF.

This clonotype appeared many times. The chain is built from TRBV7-9 and TRBJ2-3; TRBD2 agrees at 12 bases. The CDR3 runs to 15 residues. CDR1 and CDR2 (germline): SEHNR, FQNEAQ (reference sequence). The V segment lost 5 bases and the J segment 4 bases; nucleotides outside the gene matches: 4. As DNA, the CDR3 is TGTGCCAGCAGCGCTAGCGGGAGGGCCGCAGATACGCAGTATTTT. Protein: CASSASGRAADTQYF.

This clonotype was counted ten times or more. The chain joins TRBV7-8 to TRBJ2-1; D might be TRBD1 or TRBD2, each matching 5 bases. Germline lookup yields CDR1 SGHVS and CDR2 FQNEAQ. The CDR3 contains 15 residues. V was trimmed by 6 bases and J by 1 base, leaving 13 bases between them. CDR3 protein: CASSFAEGSYNEQFF. The DNA of the CDR3 is TGTGCCAGCAGTTTCGCTGAGGGGTCCTACAATGAGCAGTTCTTC.

The chain carries TRBV9 and TRBJ2-7, with a weak D call TRBD1 (6 bases). V shed 0 bases and J shed 2 bases, with 9 bases lying between them. CDR1 is SGDLS, CDR2 YYNGEE, per germline. The CDR3 has 14 amino acids. Here the CDR3 reads CASSVGQGTYEQYF. CDR3 in DNA: TGTGCCAGCAGCGTAGGGCAGGGGACCTACGAGCAGTACTTC.

This clonotype was seen a few times. J is TRBJ2-7 and V is TRBV5-6, with TRBD2 matching 8 bases. Per germline, CDR1 SGHDT and CDR2 YYEEEE. The CDR3 is 15 amino acids. J gave up 5 bases and V 3 bases, and 10 bases lay outside the gene matches. The CDR3 nucleotides are TGTGCCAGCAGCTCCGTGGGGACTAGAGTCGACGAGCAGTACTTC. Translated: CASSSVGTRVDEQYF.

This clonotype was picked up a small number of times. This chain connects TRBV6-2 or TRBV6-3 to TRBJ2-3; TRBD2 agrees at 8 bases. Germline trimming cut 2 bases from V and 6 bases from J; bases unmatched to any gene: 19. Germline assignment: CDR1 MNHEY and CDR2 SVGEGT. CDR3 length: 19 amino acids. CDR3 loop: CASSYKVAGPTRPGDTQYF. CDR3 bases: TGTGCCAGCAGTTACAAGGTAGCGGGGCCGACGCGTCCCGGCGATACGCAGTATTTT.

This clonotype has at least ten counts. This chain connects TRBV7-2 to TRBJ1-2, with D perhaps TRBD1 (5 bases). Germline CDR1 SGHTA, CDR2 FQGNSA. The ends were cut back, 7 bases at V and 0 bases at J, with 18 bases in the middle. The CDR3 is made up of 16 amino acids. CDR3 sequence: CASNRLGALTNYGYTF. The CDR3 nucleotides read TGTGCCAGCAACCGATTAGGGGCCCTTACTAACTATGGCTACACCTTC.

This clonotype was seen many times. The rearrangement links TRBV7-2 to TRBJ2-3; 9 nucleotides match TRBD1. The CDR3 runs 14 residues. V lost 5 bases to trimming and J lost 5 bases; unmatched junction nucleotides: 5. The germline gives CDR1 SGHTA, CDR2 FQGNSA. The CDR3 loop is CASSRDRGLDTQYF. For the CDR3, the DNA is TGTGCCAGCAGCCGTGACAGGGGGTTAGATACGCAGTATTTT.

This clonotype has more than one count but fewer than ten. The CDR3 sequence is CASSYGQKDTQYF. The CDR3 region has the DNA TGTGCCAGCAGTTACGGTCAAAAAGATACGCAGTATTTT. The rearrangement links TRBV6-2 or TRBV6-3 to TRBJ2-3; D is uncertain. The ends were cut back, 2 bases at V and 5 bases at J, with 8 bases in the middle. Per germline, CDR1 MNHEY and CDR2 SVGEGT. The CDR3 length is 13 residues.

This chain joins TRBV2 and TRBJ2-7, with TRBD1 matching 7 bases. The length of the CDR3 is 13 residues. CDR1 and CDR2 from the germline V gene are SNHLY and FYNNEI. After removal of 8 bases from V and 3 bases from J, the junction contained 7 bases not matched to a gene. CDR3 protein: CASSRDSVYEQYV. The CDR3 coding sequence is TGTGCCAGCTCCCGGGACAGCGTCTACGAGCAGTACGTC.

The chain employs TRBV6-2 or TRBV6-3 and TRBJ1-5, with D perhaps matching TRBD1 (5 bases). V lost 2 bases and J 0 bases, leaving 20 bases between the germline ends. This CDR3 region has 19 residues. CDR1 MNHEY and CDR2 SVGEGT come from the germline V gene. CDR3 sequence: CASSYGPGPEIISNQPQHF. For the CDR3, the DNA is TGTGCCAGCAGTTACGGCCCGGGGCCCGAGATAATTAGCAATCAGCCCCAGCATTTT.

This clonotype was detected ten times or more. The genes are TRBV7-2 and TRBJ2-2; tentatively, D is TRBD2 (6 bases). V was trimmed by 1 base and J by 4 bases, leaving 10 bases between them. The CDR3 has 15 amino acids. CDR1 is SGHTA and CDR2 is FQGNSA in the germline V gene. This CDR3 reads CASSLGARGTGELFF. The CDR3 nucleotides read TGTGCCAGCAGCTTAGGGGCGCGGGGCACCGGGGAGCTGTTTTTT. Filled out from reference TRBV7-2 and TRBJ2-2, the complete variable domain reads GAGVSQSPSNKVTEKGKDVELRCDPISGHTALYWYRQSLGQGLEFLIYFQGNSAPDKSGLPSDRFSAERTGGSVSTLTIQRTQQEDSAVYLCASSLGARGTGELFFGEGSRLTVL.

This chain joins TRBV5-4 and TRBJ1-2; D perhaps matches TRBD1 (5 bases). This CDR3 has 14 amino acids. Trimming cost V 2 bases and J 4 bases, with 12 bases left between them. The germline CDR1 and CDR2 sequences are SGHNT and YYREEE (reference sequence). CDR3 nucleotides: TGTGCCAGCAGCTTTGGACAAATGGCCTATGGCTACACCTTC. This sequence encodes CASSFGQMAYGYTF.

The rearrangement links TRBV24-1 to TRBJ2-7; D not certain. The CDR3 sequence is 13 residues long. Germline V CDR1 and CDR2: KGHDR, SFDVKD. V was trimmed by 2 bases and J by 7 bases, leaving 11 bases between them. The CDR3 DNA reads as TGTGCCACCAGTGATTCGTCCCGCCGAGAGCAGTACTTC. Translating gives CATSDSSRREQYF.

This sequence joins TRBV23-1 and TRBJ2-7, with 8 positions matching TRBD1. TRBV23-1 is annotated as an ORF whose role is uncertain. The CDR3 runs 15 residues. V shed 0 bases, J shed 5 bases, and the junction held 6 bases outside the gene matches. The CDR3 is CASSQSEGQENEQYV. CDR3 DNA sequence: TGCGCCAGCAGTCAATCGGAGGGACAGGAAAACGAGCAGTACGTC.

This clonotype came up many times. The chain joins TRBV12-3 or TRBV12-4 to TRBJ1-2; possible D gene TRBD1, 5 bases. The CDR3 has 11 amino acids. The V gene lost 6 bases and the J gene lost 6 bases, with 8 bases spanning the gap. The CDR3 loop reads CASSLGDGYTF. The CDR3 coding sequence is TGTGCCAGCAGCTTGGGGGATGGCTACACCTTC.

This clonotype was detected only a few times. The chain has TRBV5-5 and TRBJ1-2; a weak D match, TRBD1 (6 bases). The CDR3 runs to 15 residues. V was clipped by 3 bases and J by 8 bases, with 20 bases between them. The germline gives CDR1 SGHKS, CDR2 YYEKEE (reference sequence). CDR3 nucleotide sequence: TGTGCCAGCAGCTCCCCGAGGGGGGCAGCTCGAGGCTACACCTTC. Its translation: CASSSPRGAARGYTF.